This passage covers 27 T cell receptor beta chains from one sample sequenced in a study of CD4 and CD8 cells across lung adenocarcinoma regions. In TCRdb, the PCR reads were re-called with MiXCR into one record per CDR3 protein. The sample has around 10,000 distinct CDR3 sequences, under 55% seen once; the top ten hold 33%. The sequencing sample was made of CD8+ T cells from the margin of a lung tumor. All receptors derive from a male donor with lung adenocarcinoma. The CD4 and CD8 labels of this study may be unreliable.

Ten or more counts support this clonotype. This sequence joins TRBV12-3 or TRBV12-4 and TRBJ2-1; 9 nucleotides match TRBD1. Trimming cost V 8 bases and J 9 bases; bases outside gene matches: 11. The CDR3 is 14 amino acids. Here the CDR3 DNA reads TGTGCCAGCTCCGACAGGGGGAGGGTTAGTGAGCAGTTCTTC. This gives the protein CASSDRGRVSEQFF.

This clonotype showed up many times. V gene TRBV11-1 combines with J gene TRBJ2-2, with TRBD1 matching over 8 bases. Germline CDR1 reads SGHAT; CDR2 reads FQDESV (reference sequence). CDR3 length: 14 residues. V gave up 3 bases and J gave up 5 bases; unmatched junction bases: 2. CDR3 sequence (DNA): TGTGCCAGCAGCTTCAACAGGGGGACCGGGGAGCTGTTTTTT. Amino acid sequence: CASSFNRGTGELFF.

Details on this clonotype: Germline and junction disagree at one end, which may indicate a read error. This rearrangement joins TRBV10-1 to TRBJ2-3; 11 bases agree with TRBD2. The V gene's germline CDR1 is WNHNN and CDR2 SYGVQD (reference sequence). The CDR3 consists of 14 residues. This chain's CDR3 is CASRASGGQDTQYF. For the CDR3, the DNA is TGCGCCAGCAGGGCTAGCGGGGGGCAAGATACGCAGTACTTT.

This clonotype is termed medium-sized. V usage is TRBV5-1 and J usage is TRBJ2-1; TRBD2 matches 7 bases. CDR1 and CDR2 from the germline V gene are SGHRS and YFSETQ. Unmatched junction bases numbered 0, after V lost 0 bases and J lost 0 bases. This CDR3 region has 15 residues. The CDR3 nucleotides read TGCGCCAGCAGCTTGGGGGAGGGCTCCTACAATGAGCAGTTCTTC. It encodes CASSLGEGSYNEQFF.

By share of the sample, this clonotype is medium-sized (0.01 to 0.1%). The genes are TRBV6-2 or TRBV6-3 and TRBJ2-1, with D possibly being TRBD2 (6 bases). In germline, CDR1 is MNHEY, CDR2 SVGEGT. The CDR3 extends over 14 amino acids. The ends were cut back, 0 bases at V and 7 bases at J, with 10 bases in the middle. The CDR3 DNA sequence: TGTGCCAGCAGTTACTCTACTAGCAAGAATGAGCAGTTCTTC. This encodes CASSYSTSKNEQFF.

V is TRBV10-2 and J is TRBJ2-1, with 11 positions matching TRBD2. The CDR3 runs to 19 residues. The germline gives CDR1 WSHSY, CDR2 SAAADI. Trimming cost V 8 bases and J 0 bases; bases outside gene matches: 15. The CDR3 reads CASVRLAGGKKGSYNEQFF. CDR3 nucleotide sequence: TGCGCCAGCGTCAGGCTAGCGGGGGGTAAAAAAGGCTCCTACAATGAGCAGTTCTTC.

This clonotype was seen only a few times. The rearrangement uses TRBV11-2 and TRBJ1-1, with 7 bases identical to TRBD1. Germline values: CDR1 SGHAT, CDR2 FQNNGV. V gave up 3 bases and J gave up 7 bases; unmatched junction bases: 8. This CDR3 is 14 amino acids long. CDR3 coding DNA: TGTGCCAGCAGCTTTGGAGGGGGCGGGAGTGAAGCTTTCTTT. It codes for CASSFGGGGSEAFF.

This clonotype ranks as medium-sized (0.01 to 0.1%). The gene calls are TRBV10-1 and TRBJ1-5, with D unresolved. Germline V gene data show CDR1 as WNHNN and CDR2 as SYGVQD (reference sequence). Trimming cost V 3 bases and J 4 bases, with 10 bases left between them. The CDR3 spans 14 residues. CDR3 in amino acids: CASSDSGPNQPQHF. In nucleotides, the CDR3 is TGCGCCAGCAGTGACAGTGGACCGAATCAGCCCCAGCATTTT.

The genes are TRBV27 and TRBJ2-1, with unresolved D. Germline V CDR1 and CDR2: MNHEY, SMNVEV (reference sequence). V lost 5 bases and J 11 bases, leaving 25 bases between the germline ends. This CDR3 has 16 residues. This chain's CDR3 is CASSTWKSGIYDKQFF. CDR3 in DNA: TGTGCCAGCAGTACTTGGAAGAGTGGGATCTACGATAAGCAGTTCTTC.

A word on this clonotype: As the CDR3 is not closed by the conserved phenylalanine or tryptophan, this likely results from a read error. No DNA is shown, since the ends of the CDR3 on it are uncertain; the CDR3 is the one TCRdb lists. The J gene is TRBJ2-5, the V gene TRBV10-3. The CDR3 is 9 amino acids long, termini counted. Germline loops: CDR1 ENHRY, CDR2 SYGVKD. CDR3 loop: CALSWDVRC.

This clonotype was observed once. The chain carries TRBV6-1 and TRBJ2-1; D remains ambiguous. The CDR3 sequence is 13 residues long. CDR1 is MNHNS and CDR2 is SASEGT in the germline V gene. V gave up 8 bases and J gave up 0 bases, with 8 bases separating them. CDR3 DNA sequence: TGTGCCAGCTACTCGAGCTCCTACAATGAGCAGTTCTTC. Translating gives CASYSSSYNEQFF.

V is TRBV20-1 and J is TRBJ2-5, with TRBD2 matching over 8 bases. TRBJ2-7 explains the end of the DNA better; the J call may be wrong. Germline V gene sequence: CDR1 DFQATT, CDR2 SNEGSKA (reference sequence). This CDR3 has 13 amino acids. Written as DNA, the CDR3 is TGCAGTGCTACCGGGACTAGTTACTACGAGCAGTACTTC. This codes for CSATGTSYYEQYF.

This clonotype was counted many times. The chain combines TRBV7-6 with TRBJ2-2; no clear D. From germline, CDR1 is SGHVS and CDR2 FNYEAQ. V lost 4 bases and J 5 bases, leaving 11 bases between the germline ends. CDR3 size: 14 residues. The CDR3 protein is CASSSNYETGELFF. The CDR3 DNA follows: TGTGCCAGCAGCTCCAACTACGAAACCGGGGAGCTGTTTTTT.

The V and J genes are TRBV7-8 and TRBJ2-7, with D uncertain. The CDR3 runs to 13 residues. Deletions cut 6 bases from V and 4 bases from J, with 13 bases between. Germline V gives CDR1 SGHVS, CDR2 FQNEAQ. Here the CDR3 DNA reads TGTGCCAGCAGGCAATTAGGGAAGTACGAGCAGTACTTC. Translated, it gives CASRQLGKYEQYF.

The J gene is TRBJ2-1, the V gene TRBV20-1; 7 positions match TRBD2. Trimming removed 7 bases from V and 0 bases from J; junction bases left unmatched: 9. This CDR3 region has 15 residues. The germline gives CDR1 DFQATT, CDR2 SNEGSKA (reference sequence). The CDR3 spells CSGRPAGSSYNEQFF. In DNA, the CDR3 is TGCAGTGGTCGGCCAGCGGGAAGCTCCTACAATGAGCAGTTCTTC.

A few counts support this clonotype. The rearrangement joins TRBV6-5 to TRBJ2-1, with D possibly called TRBD1 or TRBD2 (6 bases each). The J call may be wrong; the DNA end is better matched by TRBJ2-5. This CDR3 is built from 16 residues. The V gene's germline CDR1 is MNHEY and CDR2 SVGAGI. This chain's CDR3 is CASSYSMSGAGGTQYF. The CDR3 DNA reads as TGTGCCAGCAGTTACTCGATGTCGGGGGCGGGCGGGACCCAGTACTTC.

This clonotype was detected many times. The chain combines TRBV6-1 with TRBJ1-2; TRBD1 might be the D (5 bases). The CDR3 is 13 residues long. CDR1 and CDR2 from the germline V gene are MNHNS and SASEGT. The ends were cut back, 6 bases at V and 3 bases at J, with 11 bases in the middle. The CDR3 loop is CASRGGTYYGYTF. In DNA, the CDR3 is TGTGCCAGCAGGGGCGGGACGTACTATGGCTACACCTTC.

Points on this clonotype: At one end the junction does not follow the germline gene, possibly because of a read error. The chain combines TRBV7-7 with TRBJ2-1, with 9 bases fitting TRBD2. Germline assignment: CDR1 SSHAT and CDR2 FNYEAQ (reference sequence). This CDR3 has 16 residues. CDR3 loop: CASSEIFSGGLGEQFF. CDR3 sequence (DNA): TGTGCTAGCAGCGAGATCTTTAGCGGGGGCCTCGGGGAGCAGTTTTTC.

This clonotype was counted only a few times. This chain connects TRBV5-1 to TRBJ2-2; D is undetermined. The germline V gene has CDR1 SGHRS and CDR2 YFSETQ. The CDR3 totals 14 residues. V dropped 2 bases and J dropped 2 bases, with 7 bases sitting between them. CDR3 nucleotide sequence: TGCGCCAGCAGCTTCTCCCCCAACACCGGGGAGCTGTTTTTT. As protein: CASSFSPNTGELFF. Combining the CDR3 with reference TRBV5-1 and TRBJ2-2 gives the whole variable domain KAGVTQTPRYLIKTRGQQVTLSCSPISGHRSVSWYQQTPGQGLQFLFEYFSETQRNKGNFPGRFSGRQFSNSRSEMNVSTLELGDSALYLCASSFSPNTGELFFGEGSRLTVL.

This clonotype is termed medium-sized. The chain has TRBV11-2 and TRBJ2-3; TRBD2 matches 8 bases. This CDR3 spans 18 amino acids. The germline V gene has CDR1 SGHAT and CDR2 FQNNGV. Trimming at V came to 5 bases and at J to 0 bases, leaving 13 bases not matched to a gene. CDR3 sequence reads: CASSPRGGGIGSTDTQYF. In nucleotides, the CDR3 is TGTGCCAGCAGCCCTAGGGGCGGGGGGATTGGTAGCACAGATACGCAGTATTTT. Full variable domain (remainder filled in from reference TRBV11-2 and TRBJ2-3): EAGVAQSPRYKIIEKRQSVAFWCNPISGHATLYWYQQILGQGPKLLIQFQNNGVVDDSQLPKDRFSAERLKGVDSTLKIQPAKLEDSAVYLCASSPRGGGIGSTDTQYFGPGTRLTVL.

This clonotype has just a few counts. The CDR3 bases are TGTGCCAGCAGCCTCGGACTCGTGGGCTACGAGCAGTACTTC. Protein: CASSLGLVGYEQYF. The gene calls are TRBV6-1 and TRBJ2-7; D is possibly TRBD2 (5 bases). Germline V gene data show CDR1 as MNHNS and CDR2 as SASEGT. Trimming took off 6 bases at V and 3 bases at J, with 15 bases between the two ends. The CDR3 is 14 residues long.

There are a few counts of this clonotype. This chain uses TRBV28 with TRBJ2-3; D not certain. Deletions cut 6 bases from V and 4 bases from J, with 17 bases between. This CDR3 has 15 residues. The germline gives CDR1 MDHEN, CDR2 SYDVKM. The CDR3 sequence is CASRSWSADPDTQYF. CDR3 DNA sequence: TGTGCCAGCAGAAGTTGGAGCGCCGACCCAGATACGCAGTATTTT.

Regarding this clonotype: The junction departs from the called germline gene at one end, perhaps through a read error. The DNA for the CDR3 is TGTGCCCAGATAATTAAAAAAAAAAAATTT. Its protein product is CAQIIKKKKF. The chain combines TRBV28 with TRBJ2-5; D is undetermined. Germline CDR1 and CDR2: MDHEN and SYDVKM. The CDR3 is made up of 10 amino acids.

For this clonotype: Because the CDR3 is missing its conserved closing phenylalanine or tryptophan, this is likely a read error. The DNA is omitted, as the CDR3 cannot be located on it reliably, and the CDR3 follows TCRdb's listing. V usage is TRBV6-1 and J usage is TRBJ2-3; the table calls TRBD1, which could not be checked here. The V gene's germline CDR1 is MNHNS and CDR2 SASEGT. The CDR3 spans 19 amino acids, including both terminal residues. CDR3 amino acids: CASSHYPGQGRSYEQYFGP.

By share, this clonotype counts as medium-sized. The gene calls are TRBV6-1 and TRBJ2-5; 7 bases fit TRBD2. The CDR3 length is 16 residues. Germline CDR1 reads MNHNS; CDR2 reads SASEGT. V trimming: 6 bases; J trimming: 3 bases; junction bases outside the gene matches: 13. This CDR3 is CASSEPSGEGEETQYF. The CDR3 nucleotides are TGTGCCAGCAGCGAGCCTTCGGGGGAGGGAGAAGAGACCCAGTACTTC.

The chain has TRBV7-9 and TRBJ2-7, with unresolved D. Trimming removed 2 bases from V and 3 bases from J, with 11 bases in between. Germline CDR1 reads SEHNR; CDR2 reads FQNEAQ (reference sequence). The CDR3 loop spans 14 amino acids. CDR3 bases: TGTGCCAGCAGCTTATCCCCCAGTCGCTACGAGCAGTACTTC. Translated, it gives CASSLSPSRYEQYF. Full variable domain (outside the CDR3, taken from reference TRBV7-9 and TRBJ2-7): DTGVSQNPRHKITKRGQNVTFRCDPISEHNRLYWYRQTLGQGPEFLTYFQNEAQLEKSRLLSDRFSAERPKGSFSTLEIQRTEQGDSAMYLCASSLSPSRYEQYFGPGTRLTVT.

V and J are TRBV30 and TRBJ2-3; 12 nucleotides agree with TRBD1. The J call may be mistaken, given a closer DNA end match to TRBJ2-1. There are 13 residues in the CDR3. The germline CDR1 and CDR2 sequences are GTSNPN and SVGIG (reference sequence). This chain's CDR3 is CASSGTGGYEQFF. Written as DNA, the CDR3 is TGTGCCTCCTCCGGGACAGGGGGCTACGAGCAGTTCTTC.